This T cell receptor (beta chain) was observed in a study of CD8 T cells in Susac syndrome. Trimming stripped 8 bases from V and 5 bases from J, with 16 bases between. The germline gives CDR1 MNHNS, CDR2 SASEGT. The CDR3 has 13 residues. Random hexamers were used to reverse transcribe the RNA input (about 0.5 to 1 ug). Across 54 Vbeta and 13 Jbeta, TCR beta CDR3 was amplified with immunoSEQ multiplex PCR. A single record per CDR3 protein comes from TCRdb applying MiXCR to the immunoSEQ multiplex PCR reads. The data contain about 130,000 distinct CDR3 sequences, 90% to 95% of them singletons. CD8+ and CD4+ T cells circulating in blood were sequenced for TCR beta. Through negative isolation, CD4+ and CD8+ T cells were obtained, while TEMRA cells were enriched using FACS.

The sample consisted of CD4+ T cells from PBMCs. The V call is TRBV6-1, the J call TRBJ2-7, with D possibly TRBD2 on 5 matching bases. The clonotype originates from a human donor in good health. The DNA for the CDR3 is TGTGCCAGCTCTCTCCGGCGGAGGAACGAGCAGTACTTC. Its translation: CASSLRRRNEQYF.